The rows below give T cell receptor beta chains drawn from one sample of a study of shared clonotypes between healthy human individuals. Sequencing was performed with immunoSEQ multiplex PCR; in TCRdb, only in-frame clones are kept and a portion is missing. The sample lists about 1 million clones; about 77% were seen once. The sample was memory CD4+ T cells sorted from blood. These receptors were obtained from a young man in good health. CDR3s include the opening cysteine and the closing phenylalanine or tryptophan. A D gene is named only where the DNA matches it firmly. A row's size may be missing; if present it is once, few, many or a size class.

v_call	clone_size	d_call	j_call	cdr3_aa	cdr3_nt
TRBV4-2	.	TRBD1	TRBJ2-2	CASSIDRASLTGELFF	TGTGCCAGCAGCATAGACAGGGCGAGTTTGACCGGGGAGCTGTTTTTT
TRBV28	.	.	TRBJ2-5	CASSLGETQYF	TGTGCCAGCAGTTTGGGCGAGACCCAGTACTTC
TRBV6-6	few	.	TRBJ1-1	CASSYDAGPNTEAFF	TGTGCCAGCAGTTACGACGCAGGGCCGAACACTGAAGCTTTCTTT
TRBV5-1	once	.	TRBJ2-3	CASRRDSTSTDTQYF	TGCGCCAGCAGACGAGACAGCACTAGCACAGATACGCAGTATTTT
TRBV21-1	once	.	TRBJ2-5	CASSKGVWGGQETQYF	TGTGCCAGCAGCAAAGGAGTTTGGGGCGGCCAAGAGACCCAGTACTTC
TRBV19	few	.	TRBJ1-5	CASSIDPHQPQHF	TGTGCCAGTAGTATAGACCCCCATCAGCCCCAGCATTTT
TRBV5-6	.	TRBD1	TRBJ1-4	CASSYMTGGGNEKLFF	TGTGCCAGCAGCTACATGACAGGGGGCGGAAATGAAAAACTGTTTTTT
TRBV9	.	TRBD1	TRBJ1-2	CASTSPAGGTNYGYTF	TGTGCCAGCACCTCCCCGGCAGGGGGAACTAACTATGGCTACACCTTC
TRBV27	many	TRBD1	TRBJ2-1	CASSPQPGQGYNEQFF	TGTGCCAGCAGTCCCCAACCGGGACAGGGGTACAATGAGCAGTTCTTC
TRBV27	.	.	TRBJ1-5	CASRFMGGRSNQPQHF	TGTGCCAGCAGGTTCATGGGTGGGCGGAGCAATCAGCCCCAGCATTTT
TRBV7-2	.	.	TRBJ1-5	CASSLDSPNQPQHF	TGTGCCAGCAGCTTAGACAGTCCCAATCAGCCCCAGCATTTT
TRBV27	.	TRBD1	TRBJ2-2	CASTDPRTGSGELFF	TGTGCCAGCACCGACCCCCGGACAGGGTCCGGGGAGCTGTTTTTT
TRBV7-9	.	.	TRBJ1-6	CASSRLGSSYNSPLHF	TGTGCCAGCAGCAGATTGGGGAGCTCCTATAATTCACCCCTCCACTTT
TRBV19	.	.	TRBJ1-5	CASSIDPRSNQPQHF	TGTGCCAGTAGTATAGATCCCCGCAGTAATCAGCCCCAGCATTTT
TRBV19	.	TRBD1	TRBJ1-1	CASSIAGQGSSEAFF	TGTGCCAGTAGTATAGCCGGACAGGGGTCTTCTGAAGCTTTCTTT
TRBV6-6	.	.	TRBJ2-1	CASSGSYNEQFF	TGTGCCAGCAGTGGTTCCTACAATGAGCAGTTCTTC
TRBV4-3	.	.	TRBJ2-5	CASSRREQETQYF	TGCGCCAGCAGCCGTCGCGAACAAGAGACCCAGTACTTC
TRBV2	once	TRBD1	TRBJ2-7	CAAGQGVYEQYF	TGTGCCGCGGGACAGGGGGTGTACGAGCAGTACTTC
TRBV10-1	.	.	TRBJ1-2	CASSEDSNYGYTF	TGCGCCAGCAGTGAGGACAGTAACTATGGCTACACCTTC
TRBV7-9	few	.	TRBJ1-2	CASSLVGGNYGYTF	TGTGCCAGCAGCTTAGTAGGCGGTAACTATGGCTACACCTTC
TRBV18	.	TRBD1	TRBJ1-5	CASSRQGGNNQPQHF	TGTGCCAGCTCGCGACAGGGAGGGAACAATCAGCCCCAGCATTTT
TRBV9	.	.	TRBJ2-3	CASSAARRNTDTQYF	TGTGCCAGCAGCGCAGCGAGACGGAATACAGATACGCAGTATTTT
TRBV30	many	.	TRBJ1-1	CAWSRAGNTEAFF	TGTGCCTGGAGCAGGGCGGGAAACACTGAAGCTTTCTTT
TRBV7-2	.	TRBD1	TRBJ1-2	CASSPGTENGYTF	TGTGCCAGCAGCCCCGGGACAGAAAATGGCTACACCTTC
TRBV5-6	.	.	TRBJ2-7	CASSAAGSYEQYF	TGTGCCAGCAGCGCGGCGGGGTCCTACGAGCAGTACTTC
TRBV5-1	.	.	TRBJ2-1	CASSYRDGTYNEQFF	TGCGCCAGCAGCTACCGGGACGGTACCTACAATGAGCAGTTCTTC
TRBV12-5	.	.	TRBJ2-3	CASGLAGTSTDTQYF	TGTGCTAGTGGTTTAGCAGGGACCAGCACAGATACGCAGTATTTT
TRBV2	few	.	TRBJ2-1	CASSPLGYNEQFF	TGTGCCAGCAGTCCCTTAGGGTACAATGAGCAGTTCTTC
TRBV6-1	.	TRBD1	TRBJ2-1	CASSASGTGGSYNEQFF	TGTGCCAGCAGTGCTTCCGGGACAGGGGGCTCCTACAATGAGCAGTTCTTC
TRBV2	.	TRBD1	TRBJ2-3	CASGGQVTDTQYF	TGTGCCAGCGGGGGACAGGTCACAGATACGCAGTATTTT
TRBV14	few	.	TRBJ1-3	CASSPTVAGNTIYF	TGTGCCAGCAGCCCGACAGTGGCTGGAAACACCATATATTTT
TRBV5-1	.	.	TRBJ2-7	CASSFNLYEQYF	TGCGCCAGCAGCTTTAACCTCTACGAGCAGTACTTC
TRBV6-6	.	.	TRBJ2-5	CASIRGYQETQYF	TGTGCCAGCATTCGGGGATACCAAGAGACCCAGTACTTC
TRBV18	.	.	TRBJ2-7	CASSLLSGEAYEQYF	TGTGCCAGCTCATTACTCTCGGGGGAGGCCTACGAGCAGTACTTC
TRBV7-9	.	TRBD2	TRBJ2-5	CASSPRQAGGQETQYF	TGTGCCAGCAGCCCGCGCCAGGCGGGGGGCCAAGAGACCCAGTACTTC
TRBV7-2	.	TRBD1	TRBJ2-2	CASSSGQGRGPGELFF	TGTGCCAGCAGCTCTGGACAGGGGCGCGGACCCGGGGAGCTGTTTTTT
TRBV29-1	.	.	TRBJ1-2	CSVEDRGTLYTF	TGCAGCGTTGAAGATCGTGGTACCCTCTACACCTTC
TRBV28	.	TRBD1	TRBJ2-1	CASSSAGTASDEQFF	TGTGCCAGCAGTTCGGCCGGGACAGCGTCCGATGAGCAGTTCTTC
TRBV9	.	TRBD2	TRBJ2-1	CASSVGLAGGPSYNEQFF	TGTGCCAGCAGCGTAGGACTAGCGGGGGGGCCCTCCTACAATGAGCAGTTCTTC
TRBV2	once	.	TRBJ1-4	CASSTTRTARVFF	TGTGCCAGCAGTACCACCCGGACAGCTAGGGTGTTTTTT